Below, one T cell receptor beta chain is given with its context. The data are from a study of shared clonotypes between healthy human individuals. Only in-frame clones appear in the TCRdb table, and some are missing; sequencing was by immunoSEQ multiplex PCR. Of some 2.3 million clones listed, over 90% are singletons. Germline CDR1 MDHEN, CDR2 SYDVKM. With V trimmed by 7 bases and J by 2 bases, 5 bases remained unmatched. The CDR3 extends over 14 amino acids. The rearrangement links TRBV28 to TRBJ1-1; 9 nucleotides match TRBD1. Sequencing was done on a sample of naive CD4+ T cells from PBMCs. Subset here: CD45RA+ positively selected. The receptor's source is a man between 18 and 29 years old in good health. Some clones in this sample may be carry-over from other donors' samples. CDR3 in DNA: TGTGCCAGCATCACGACAGGGGGTAACACTGAAGCTTTCTTT. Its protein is CASITTGGNTEAFF.